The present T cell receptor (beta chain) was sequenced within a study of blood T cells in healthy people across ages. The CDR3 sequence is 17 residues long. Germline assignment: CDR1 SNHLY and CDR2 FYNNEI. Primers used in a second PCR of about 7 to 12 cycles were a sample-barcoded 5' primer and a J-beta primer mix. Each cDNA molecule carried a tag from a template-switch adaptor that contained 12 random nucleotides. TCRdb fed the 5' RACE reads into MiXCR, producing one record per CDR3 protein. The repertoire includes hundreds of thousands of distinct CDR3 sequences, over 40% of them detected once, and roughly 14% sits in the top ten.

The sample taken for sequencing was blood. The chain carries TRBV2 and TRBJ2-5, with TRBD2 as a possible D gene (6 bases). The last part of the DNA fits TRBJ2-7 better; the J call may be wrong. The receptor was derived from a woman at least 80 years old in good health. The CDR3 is CATLGRDAGEQVSEQYF. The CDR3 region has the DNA TGTGCCACCCTGGGGCGGGACGCTGGGGAGCAGGTCAGCGAGCAGTACTTC.